This entry is about one T cell receptor beta chain. The record originates from a study of technical replicates of blood from four donors. The V end was cut by 3 bases, the J end by 2 bases, with 5 bases between. This CDR3 spans 11 amino acids. Per the germline V gene, CDR1 is DFQATT and CDR2 is SNEGSKA (reference sequence). The data were produced by immunoSEQ multiplex PCR, yet TCRdb's version contains in-frame clones alone and is incomplete. The sample has 75,000 to 100,000 clones, 95% seen once. The sequenced material came from T cells isolated from PBMCs. The rearrangement joins TRBV20-1 to TRBJ2-7; no clear D. This receptor was taken from a human donor in good health. The CDR3 DNA sequence: TGCAGTGCTAGTTCCGCCTACGAGCAGTACTTC. Its protein is CSASSAYEQYF.